Sequencing of this T cell receptor beta chain was carried out in a study of blood T cell repertoires in COVID-19. Generated by immunoSEQ multiplex PCR, the TCRdb table keeps only in-frame clones and is missing some. The data hold approximately 200,000 clones, with around 88% observed a single time. The CDR3 totals 13 residues. Germline loops: CDR1 LNHNV, CDR2 YYDKDF (reference sequence). V dropped 8 bases and J dropped 10 bases, with 15 bases sitting between them. The rearrangement uses TRBV15 and TRBJ1-6; D is possibly TRBD1 (5 bases). Material for sequencing was peripheral blood. The source is a woman aged 25 to 39 with acute or convalescent COVID-19. This CDR3 reads CATLREQGSPLHF. The CDR3 DNA reads TGTGCCACCCTCAGGGAACAAGGCTCACCCCTCCACTTT.